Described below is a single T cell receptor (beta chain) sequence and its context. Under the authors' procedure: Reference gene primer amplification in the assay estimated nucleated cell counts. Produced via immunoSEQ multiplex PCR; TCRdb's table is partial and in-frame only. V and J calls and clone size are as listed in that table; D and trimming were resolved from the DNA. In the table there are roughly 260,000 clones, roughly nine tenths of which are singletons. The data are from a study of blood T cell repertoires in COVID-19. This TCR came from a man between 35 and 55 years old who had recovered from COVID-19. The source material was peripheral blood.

CDR3: CASSWGTQETQYF. DNA of the CDR3: TGCGCCAGCAGCTGGGGGACACAAGAGACCCAGTACTTC. The chain carries TRBV5-1 and TRBJ2-5; D possibly corresponds to TRBD1 (6 bases). Germline lookup yields CDR1 SGHRS and CDR2 YFSETQ. Trimming cost V 3 bases and J 2 bases, with 8 bases left between them. The CDR3 runs 13 residues.